This TCR beta chain derives from a study of early T cells in non-severe SARS-CoV-2 infection. Whole-study context: Sequencing of unsorted whole blood was done on bulk RNA, leaving chains unpaired.

Each CDR3 protein is one row after TCRdb ran MiXCR on the 5' RACE reads. This table has 70,000 to 95,000 distinct CDR3 sequences, over 8.5% appearing once. Per the germline V gene, CDR1 is MNHNS and CDR2 is SASEGT. V was clipped by 4 bases and J by 6 bases; unmatched bases: 13. There are 17 residues in the CDR3. Only a few counts were recorded for this clonotype. The chain combines TRBV6-1 with TRBJ2-7; 12 nucleotides match TRBD2. This clonotype was sampled from an adult who was a healthcare worker with PCR-confirmed SARS-CoV-2 infection or an uninfected control (not recorded which). The sequencing sample was made of whole blood. This chain's CDR3 is CASSGGTSGSGRAEQYF. CDR3 nucleotides: TGTGCCAGCAGTGGGGGGACTAGCGGGTCTGGAAGGGCCGAGCAGTACTTC.